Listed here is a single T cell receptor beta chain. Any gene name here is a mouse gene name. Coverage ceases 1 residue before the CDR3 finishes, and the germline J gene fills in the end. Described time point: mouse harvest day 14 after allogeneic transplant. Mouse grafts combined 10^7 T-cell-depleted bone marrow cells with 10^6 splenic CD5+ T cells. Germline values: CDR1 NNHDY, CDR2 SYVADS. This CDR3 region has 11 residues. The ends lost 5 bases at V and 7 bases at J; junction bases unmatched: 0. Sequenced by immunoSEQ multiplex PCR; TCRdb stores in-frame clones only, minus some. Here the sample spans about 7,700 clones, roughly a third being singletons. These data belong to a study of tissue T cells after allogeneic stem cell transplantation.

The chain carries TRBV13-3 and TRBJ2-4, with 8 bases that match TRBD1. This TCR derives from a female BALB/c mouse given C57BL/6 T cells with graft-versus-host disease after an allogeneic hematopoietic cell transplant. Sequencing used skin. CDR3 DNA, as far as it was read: TGTGCCAGCAGGACAGGGGACACCTTGTAC. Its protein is CASRTGDTLY. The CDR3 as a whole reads CASRTGDTLYF.